This entry features one T cell receptor beta chain sequence. Its antigen is as yet unknown. The data derive from a study of OX40 agonist ivuxolimab in advanced cancers. Study at large: Earlier treatment with anti-PD-1, anti-PD-L1 or anti-CTLA-4 was permitted, and roughly 40% had received some. Study-wide findings and caveats: Some nonresponders also had low normalized T-cell clonal expansion.

Sequencing was performed with immunoSEQ multiplex PCR; in TCRdb, only in-frame clones are kept and a portion is missing. The repertoire holds roughly 28,000 clones, with roughly 87% as singletons. The germline CDR1 and CDR2 sequences are MGHRA and YSYEKL. This CDR3 is 14 amino acids long. The receptor comes from an adult with an advanced solid tumor such as melanoma, head and neck, liver or kidney cancer. The specimen was CD4+ or CD8+ T cells sorted from blood, collected in a trial of the OX40 agonist ivuxolimab. The rearrangement joins TRBV4-1 to TRBJ2-5, with D maybe TRBD2 (6 bases). The better agreement between TRBJ2-7 and the DNA end casts doubt on the J call. The DNA for the CDR3 is TGCGCCAGCAGCCTGTTGAAGGGAGGCTACGAGCAGTACTTC. Translating gives CASSLLKGGYEQYF.